This entry concerns a single T cell receptor beta chain. Repertoires were generated with immunoSEQ multiplex PCR, while TCRdb's copy carries only in-frame clones and drops some. This sample yields about 160,000 clones, of which more than 70% are seen a single time; over 4.5% belongs to the top ten. This record comes from a study of T cell responses to AZD1222 COVID-19 vaccine. CDR1 LGHNA and CDR2 YSLEER come from the germline V gene. The CDR3 is 14 amino acids. Germline trimming cut 2 bases from V and 4 bases from J; bases unmatched to any gene: 4. Sequenced material: peripheral blood, taken on day 0 of AZD1222 vaccination. This TCR was sampled from an adult in good health. V usage is TRBV4-3 and J usage is TRBJ2-7; TRBD1 matches at 8 bases. The CDR3 DNA reads as TGCGCCAGCAGCCAAAGGAGACAGGGGTACGAGCAGTACTTC. Residues: CASSQRRQGYEQYF.